The T cell receptor (beta chain) under discussion was sequenced for a study of CD8 T cells in ankylosing spondylitis. Study findings and constraints: About 8 highly homologous variants made up a TCR beta motif that seemed to typify ankylosing spondylitis blood. Reportedly, matched ankylosing spondylitis synovial fluid was significantly enriched for disease-linked clones.

This clonotype was seen repeatedly, ten times or more. The antigen is unknown. TCRdb itself ran the 5' RACE reads through MiXCR, one entry per CDR3 protein. The sample yields 85,000 to 100,000 distinct CDR3 sequences, 8.8% seen once. V was pared by 0 bases and J by 8 bases, with 17 bases between. This CDR3 region has 16 residues. Germline loops: CDR1 SGHKS, CDR2 YYEKEE (reference sequence). The sample was blood, either unsorted or a sorted T cell fraction (not recorded which). This receptor was taken from a male donor with ankylosing spondylitis or in good health (not recorded which). This rearrangement joins TRBV5-5 to TRBJ1-4; D uncertain. The chain's CDR3 is CASSLGVGYVTEKLFF. Written as DNA, the CDR3 is TGTGCCAGCAGCTTGGGAGTTGGCTACGTGACAGAAAAACTGTTTTTT.